A single T cell receptor (beta chain) is shown here with its context. Its specificity is unknown. PCR employed 60 Vbeta and 13 Jbeta primers. Here immunoSEQ multiplex PCR was the method, and the copy in TCRdb shows in-frame clones only, minus some. The data hold over 150,000 clones, with 70% to 80% observed a single time. V gave up 0 bases and J gave up 7 bases, with 9 bases separating them. CDR3 length: 13 residues. Germline assignment: CDR1 LGHNA and CDR2 YNFKEQ. Donors consisted of healthy bone marrow donors. This record comes from a study of cytomegalovirus exposure and HLA in healthy donors. Study-wide points: It was only CMV serostatus that was available as immune exposure information.

The rearrangement links TRBV4-2 to TRBJ1-1; D is uncertain. The sample consisted of PBMCs. The receptor comes from a young man in good health and CMV-seropositive. The CDR3, as DNA: TGTGCCAGCAGCCAAGAGAGAGGGCTTGAAGCTTTCTTT. This encodes CASSQERGLEAFF.